This T cell receptor (beta chain) derives from a study of beta chain features in type 1 diabetes. Overall study results and limits: Short templates might get an advantage during PCR, and this would be equal in patients and controls. In cDNA sequencing, cells with high TCR expression could be over-represented.

The CDR3 has 15 amino acids. Germline V CDR1 and CDR2: KGHSH, LQKENI. V was clipped by 3 bases and J by 3 bases, with 14 bases between them. This clone was seen a handful of times. Its antigen is still unknown. The isolated RNA, all of it, was reverse transcribed, so expressed TCRB transcripts were what got sequenced. The data were produced by immunoSEQ multiplex PCR, yet TCRdb's version contains in-frame clones alone and is incomplete. The sample records approximately 90,000 clones, around a third being singletons. Isolation of CD4+ naive, central memory, regulatory and stem cell-like memory cells was achieved by sorting via CD45RO/CCR7/CD25/CD127/CD95/CD27.

This chain joins TRBV18 and TRBJ1-1; a weak D match, TRBD1 (6 bases). This clonotype was sampled from a woman between 18 and 29 years old in good health. The sequenced sample was stem cell memory CD4+ T cells from blood. CDR3 residues: CASSPREGVDTEAFF. The CDR3 DNA reads as TGTGCCAGCTCACCCCGGGAGGGGGTGGACACTGAAGCTTTCTTT.